Listed here are 22 T cell receptor beta chains from one sample, sequenced in a study of T cell clonality in common variable immunodeficiency. Assay used: immunoSEQ multiplex PCR; TCRdb lists only in-frame clones, some missing. Singletons are absent from the sample, which has roughly 29,000 clones. Sequenced sample: peripheral blood mononuclear cells. The receptors derive from a person aged 18 to 75 in good health.

This clone appeared many times. Sequencing ends 3 residues short of the CDR3 end; the germline J gene provides the rest. The chain links TRBV19 to TRBJ2-1; the match to TRBD1 covers 8 bases. V lost 5 bases and J lost 5; bases outside the gene matches: 11. The CDR3 contains 16 residues. Germline V gene sequence: CDR1 LNHDA, CDR2 SQIVND (reference sequence). CDR3 sequence: CASSRGTGRVHNEQFF. CDR3 DNA (partial): TGTGCCAGTAGTCGGGGGACAGGTCGGGTACACAATGAG.

In its sample, this clone was seen many times. The read gets to within 3 residues of the CDR3 end, and the germline J gene fills in the rest. J is TRBJ1-5 and V is TRBV4-1; perhaps TRBD1 as D (5 bases). The CDR3 consists of 16 residues. CDR1 is MGHRA, CDR2 YSYEKL, per germline. V dropped 4 bases and J dropped 2 bases, with 15 bases sitting between them. CDR3 sequence reads: CASSPGVGLGNQPQHF. The sequenced CDR3 bases are TGCGCCAGCAGCCCAGGTGTGGGGCTGGGCAATCAGCCC.

This clone was picked up many times. The missing CDR3 end, 3 residues past where the read stops, is filled in from the germline J gene. This chain connects TRBV18 to TRBJ1-1, with TRBD1 as a possible D gene (6 bases). Looked up from germline, CDR1 is KGHSH and CDR2 is LQKENI. V gave up 6 bases and J gave up 4 bases, with 12 bases separating them. The CDR3 consists of 13 residues. The CDR3 bases that were read are TGTGCCAGCTCCCATTCCAGGGGCACTGAA. Translated, it gives CASSHSRGTE. The full-length CDR3 reads as CASSHSRGTEAFF. The full variable domain, with the rest looked up from reference TRBV18 and TRBJ1-1, is NAGVMQNPRHLVRRRGQEARLRCSPMKGHSHVYWYRQLPEEGLKFMVYLQKENIIDESGMPKERFSAEFPKEGPSILRIQQVVRGDSAAYFCASSHSRGTEAFFGQGTRLTVV.

With regard to this clone: The read finishes 3 residues shy of the CDR3 end, and the germline J gene is used to complete it. The chain uses TRBV7-9 and TRBJ1-4; D is unclear. Germline CDR1 and CDR2: SEHNR and FQNEAQ (reference sequence). The CDR3 loop spans 13 amino acids. CDR3 DNA (partial): TGTGCCAGCAGCTTATATGACGGCGGTCCA. Translation gives CASSLYDGGP. The CDR3 in full is CASSLYDGGPLFF.

Regarding this clone: The sequence runs out 3 residues before the end of the CDR3; the remainder is reconstructed from the germline J gene. The gene calls are TRBV18 and TRBJ1-5; 7 bases match TRBD1. The junction had 2 bases not matched to a gene; V was cut back by 0 bases and J by 0 bases. The CDR3 covers 16 residues. Germline CDR1 is KGHSH and CDR2 is LQKENI. The CDR3: CASSPPGQYSNQPQHF. CDR3 DNA (partial): TGTGCCAGCTCACCACCGGGACAGTATAGCAATCAGCCC.

This clone has at least ten counts. Read sequence stops 3 residues before the CDR3 end, and the germline J gene provides the missing end. The genes are TRBV19 and TRBJ1-6; the match to TRBD1 covers 10 bases. CDR3 length: 14 amino acids. After removal of 7 bases from V and 7 bases from J, the junction contained 4 bases not matched to a gene. From germline, CDR1 is LNHDA and CDR2 SQIVND (reference sequence). The CDR3 DNA, read in part, is TGTGCCAGTACCGGGACAGGGGACAATTCACCC. It codes for CASTGTGDNSP. The entire CDR3 is CASTGTGDNSPLHF. Full variable domain (outside the CDR3, taken from reference TRBV19 and TRBJ1-6): DGGITQSPKYLFRKEGQNVTLSCEQNLNHDAMYWYRQDPGQGLRLIYYSQIVNDFQKGDIAEGYSVSREKKESFPLTVTSAQKNPTAFYLCASTGTGDNSPLHFGNGTRLTVT.

This clone was recorded a few times. The sequenced fragment ends 3 residues before the CDR3 boundary, so the rest is inferred from the germline J gene. The V and J genes are TRBV6-2 or TRBV6-3 and TRBJ1-6, with 7 nucleotides matching TRBD1. Germline V CDR1 and CDR2: MNHEY, SVGEGT. The CDR3 spans 14 residues. CDR3 DNA (partial): TGTGCTTGTACAGCCGGGACAGTCAATTCACCC. It translates to CACTAGTVNSP. The entire CDR3 is CACTAGTVNSPLHF.

This clone was counted at least ten times. The read comes to an end 3 residues before the CDR3 does, leaving the germline J gene to fill in the end. The chain uses TRBV20-1 and TRBJ1-5, with no clear D. The germline gives CDR1 DFQATT, CDR2 SNEGSKA (reference sequence). V was shortened by 6 bases and J by 5 bases, with 14 bases between the two germline ends. CDR3 length: 13 residues. The CDR3 DNA, read in part, is TGCAGTGCAACTGAGGGCAGGCATCAGCCC. Residues: CSATEGRHQP. The full CDR3 is CSATEGRHQPQHF.

Ten or more counts support this clone. The CDR3 is cut off 3 residues early in the read; its end comes from the germline J gene. The chain carries TRBV13 and TRBJ2-1; 8 bases are a match to TRBD2. Trimming at V came to 2 bases and at J to 3 bases, leaving 3 bases not matched to a gene. This CDR3 comprises 15 residues. In germline, CDR1 is PRHDT, CDR2 FYEKMQ (reference sequence). The sequenced CDR3 bases are TGTGCCAGCAGCTTACGCGGGGGGCTCTACAATGAG. Translating gives CASSLRGGLYNE. The full-length CDR3 reads as CASSLRGGLYNEQFF.

The sample holds many counts of this clone. Read data end 3 residues before the CDR3 end; the end is taken from the germline J gene. V usage is TRBV20-1 and J usage is TRBJ2-7; 8 bases map to TRBD1. The CDR3 spans 14 residues. Per the germline V gene, CDR1 is DFQATT and CDR2 is SNEGSKA (reference sequence). Trimming removed 1 base from V and 3 bases from J; junction bases left unmatched: 5. CDR3 DNA, as far as it was read: TGCAGTGCTAGAGCCGGGACAGGTAACTACGAG. This sequence encodes CSARAGTGNYE. The full CDR3 reads CSARAGTGNYEQYF.

Comments on this clone: The missing CDR3 end, 3 residues past where the read stops, is filled in from the germline J gene. V usage is TRBV11-3 and J usage is TRBJ2-7, with no clear D. With 3 bases removed from V and 3 bases from J, the gap between germline ends came to 9 bases. The germline V gene encodes CDR1 SGHNT and CDR2 YENEEA. This CDR3 contains 13 residues. CDR3 region: CASSLFSNYEQYF. The DNA read from the CDR3 is TGTGCCAGCAGCTTGTTTTCCAACTACGAG.

This clone came up many times. The read comes to an end 3 residues before the CDR3 does, leaving the germline J gene to fill in the end. The V call is TRBV11-2, the J call TRBJ1-2, with 9 bases aligning to TRBD1. Looked up from germline, CDR1 is SGHAT and CDR2 is FQNNGV. V lost 4 bases to trimming and J lost 6 bases; unmatched junction nucleotides: 6. CDR3 length: 14 residues. CDR3 DNA (partial): TGTGCCAGCAGCTCCCGGGGACAGGGAGATGGC. Its translation is CASSSRGQGDG. The CDR3, in full, reads CASSSRGQGDGYTF.

There are many counts of this clone. The junction departs from germline at one end; a sequencing error may be responsible. The read terminates 3 residues before the CDR3 end, so the remaining end is supplied by the germline J gene. The chain combines TRBV4-2 with TRBJ1-2; D is uncertain. CDR1 LGHNA and CDR2 YNFKEQ come from the germline V gene. The CDR3 runs to 17 residues. The covered CDR3 bases are TGCGCCAGCAGCCAAGAAGCTACGGAAGGGTTAGACTATGGC. Protein sequence: CASSQEATEGLDYG. The full CDR3 reads CASSQEATEGLDYGYTF.

As regards this clone: The read finishes 3 residues shy of the CDR3 end, and the germline J gene is used to complete it. The chain links TRBV7-9 to TRBJ2-5; TRBD1 aligns across 11 bases. This CDR3 region has 15 residues. V was clipped by 2 bases and J by 7 bases; unmatched bases: 6. CDR1 is SEHNR and CDR2 is FQNEAQ in the germline V gene (reference sequence). CDR3 in amino acids: CASSLRTGGAATQYF. The sequenced CDR3 bases are TGTGCCAGCAGCTTAAGGACAGGGGGCGCGGCGACC.

This clone has at least ten counts. One end of the junction fails to match germline, which may point to a read error. Read sequence stops 3 residues before the CDR3 end, and the germline J gene provides the missing end. The J gene is TRBJ1-5, the V gene TRBV4-2; D unresolved. Germline V gene data show CDR1 as LGHNA and CDR2 as YNFKEQ. The CDR3 runs 18 residues. The CDR3 loop reads CASSQDIEGLYSNQPQHF. Incomplete CDR3 DNA: TGCGCCAGCAGCCAAGATATCGAAGGGCTATATAGCAATCAGCCC.

This clone was counted many times. The read finishes 3 residues shy of the CDR3 end, and the germline J gene is used to complete it. The chain employs TRBV10-3 and TRBJ1-6; tentatively, D is TRBD1 (6 bases). The CDR3 contains 15 residues. The germline V gene encodes CDR1 ENHRY and CDR2 SYGVKD. The germline V and J ends were trimmed by 5 bases and 10 bases, with 18 bases remaining between them. CDR3 DNA (partial): TGTGCCATCAGTTCTGGGGACAACCAGGGATCACCC. This translates into CAISSGDNQGSP. The whole CDR3 region reads CAISSGDNQGSPLHF.

This clone was found a few times. The CDR3 extends 3 residues past the end of the read, so its final part is completed from the germline J gene. The gene calls are TRBV6-2 or TRBV6-3 and TRBJ2-3; TRBD2 agrees at 13 bases. This CDR3 is built from 17 residues. Per germline, CDR1 MNHEY and CDR2 SVGEGT. V lost 2 bases, J lost 6 bases, and 8 bases stayed unmatched. The CDR3 loop is CASSYPTSGGTLDTQYF. Partial CDR3 DNA: TGTGCCAGCAGTTACCCGACTAGCGGGGGGACGTTGGATACG.

This clone has ten or more counts. The CDR3 end falls 3 residues outside the read, so it is completed with the germline J gene. The chain links TRBV29-1 to TRBJ2-2; 9 bases map to TRBD1. This CDR3 is built from 14 residues. From germline, CDR1 is SQVTM and CDR2 ANQGSEA. The trim removed 4 bases at V and 3 bases at J, leaving 3 bases unmatched. Partial CDR3 DNA: TGCAGCGTTGGACAGGGGGGATACACCGGGGAG. Protein sequence: CSVGQGGYTGE. The whole CDR3 sequence is CSVGQGGYTGELFF.

This clone was counted many times. The missing CDR3 end, 3 residues past where the read stops, is filled in from the germline J gene. V gene TRBV18 combines with J gene TRBJ1-1; 8 bases agree with TRBD1. The germline V gene encodes CDR1 KGHSH and CDR2 LQKENI. CDR3 length equals 11 residues. The CDR3 spells CASSPDRGAFF. The part of the CDR3 DNA that was read is TGTGCCAGCTCCCCCGACAGGGGC.

This clone was counted at least ten times. From the germline J gene comes the end of the CDR3, since the read stops 3 residues before it. The genes are TRBV29-1 and TRBJ1-1; D unresolved. The CDR3 contains 10 residues. Looked up from germline, CDR1 is SQVTM and CDR2 is ANQGSEA. Trimming took off 7 bases at V and 1 base at J, with 4 bases between the two ends. This CDR3 is CSAQNTEAFF. CDR3 bases read: TGCAGCGCCCAGAACACTGAA.

CDR3 bases read: TGTGCCAGTAGTCCCCCGGGAGCAGGGGAGGATGGC. Translation: CASSPPGAGEDG. The entire CDR3 protein reads CASSPPGAGEDGYTF. The chain has TRBV19 and TRBJ1-2, with a possible D match to TRBD1 (6 bases). With the read ending 3 residues before the CDR3 end, the germline J gene is used to fill in that end. V lost 5 bases and J 6 bases, leaving 19 bases between the germline ends. Germline V lookup: CDR1 LNHDA, CDR2 SQIVND (reference sequence). The CDR3 length is 15 residues.

The sequenced CDR3 bases are TGCGCCAGCAGGGGGGCGCAGGGAACAGATACG. It yields the protein CASRGAQGTDT. The full-length CDR3 reads as CASRGAQGTDTQYF. V usage is TRBV5-1 and J usage is TRBJ2-3, with a tentative D call TRBD1 (6 bases). The read ends 3 residues early relative to the CDR3; the germline J gene fills the gap. This CDR3 has 14 residues. Trimming removed 5 bases at V and 3 bases at J, with 13 bases between. The germline V gene has CDR1 SGHRS and CDR2 YFSETQ.